The source of this T cell receptor (beta chain) is a study of blood T cells in healthy people across ages. Findings and limits, study-wide: Estimates based on one million T cells were treated as lower bounds.

V shed 7 bases and J shed 5 bases, with 12 bases lying between them. The CDR3 contains 12 residues. The germline gives CDR1 SQVTM, CDR2 ANQGSEA. Extractions gave at least 5.5 micrograms of total RNA per sample. Notes on this clonotype: Its specificity is not known.

Then a second PCR, running roughly 7 to 11 cycles, was carried out with a sample-barcoded 5' primer and a J-beta primer mix. All cDNA molecules were each tagged by a template-switch adaptor with 12 random nucleotides. Using its own MiXCR run on the 5' RACE reads, TCRdb lists one record per CDR3 protein. The sample includes 1.5 million to 1.9 million distinct CDR3 sequences, 40% to 45% of them seen just once. The chain has TRBV29-1 and TRBJ2-1; a possible D gene is TRBD1 (6 bases). This clonotype was sampled from a woman aged 18-29 years in good health. Source material: blood. The chain's CDR3 is CSETGTHNEQFF. The CDR3, as DNA: TGCAGCGAAACCGGGACACACAATGAGCAGTTCTTC.